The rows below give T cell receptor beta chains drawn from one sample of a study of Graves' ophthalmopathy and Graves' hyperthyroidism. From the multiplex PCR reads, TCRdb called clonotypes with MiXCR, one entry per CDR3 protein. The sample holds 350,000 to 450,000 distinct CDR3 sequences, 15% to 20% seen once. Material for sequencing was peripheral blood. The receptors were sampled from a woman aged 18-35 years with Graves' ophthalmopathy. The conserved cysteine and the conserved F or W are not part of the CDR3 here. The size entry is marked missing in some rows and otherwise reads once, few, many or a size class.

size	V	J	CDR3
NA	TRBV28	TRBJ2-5	ASSLRPASPAETQY
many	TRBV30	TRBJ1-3	AWMGTGHSGNTIY
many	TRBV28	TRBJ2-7	ASSSPGGEQY
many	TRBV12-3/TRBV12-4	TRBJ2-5	ASHTGNGRGGQETQY
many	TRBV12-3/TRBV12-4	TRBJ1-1	ASSLKPGAGAEAF
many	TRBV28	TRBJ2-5	ASKRMGGMESGWETQY
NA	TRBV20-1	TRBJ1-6	SARDKSLGAATSPLH
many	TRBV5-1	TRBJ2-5	ASSLMADLGATETQY
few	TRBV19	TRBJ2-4	ASSIGTGGNIQY
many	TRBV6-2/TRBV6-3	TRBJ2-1	ASSYSPGGSGSSYNEQF
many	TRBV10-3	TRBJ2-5	AISDPLDGKLQETQY
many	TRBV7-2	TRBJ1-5	ASSVQGAQPQH
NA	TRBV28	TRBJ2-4	ASSLGGGGNIQY
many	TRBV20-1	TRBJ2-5	SARGNRNRFYDETQY
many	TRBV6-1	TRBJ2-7	ASKEEELSSYEQY
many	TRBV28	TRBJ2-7	ASSPPDRSYEQY
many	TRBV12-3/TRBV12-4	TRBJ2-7	ASSLAGGEQY
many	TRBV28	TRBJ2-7	ASSPVQRLPSYEQY
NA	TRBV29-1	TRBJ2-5	SVATAGGGETQY
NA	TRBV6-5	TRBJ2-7	ASSYYPSGRPAYEQY
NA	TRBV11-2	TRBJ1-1	ASRNGQEAF
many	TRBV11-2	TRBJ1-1	ASSPDLIDRATEAF
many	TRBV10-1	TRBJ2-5	ASSGSGTLQETQY
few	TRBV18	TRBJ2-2	ASSPAHRGTGELF
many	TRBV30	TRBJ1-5	AWSRDSNQPQH
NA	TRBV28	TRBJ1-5	ASSLKSIINQPQH
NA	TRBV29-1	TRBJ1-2	SVLRDSNYGYT
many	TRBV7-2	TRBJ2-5	ASSLAGLAGQETQY
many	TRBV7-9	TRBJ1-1	ASSPSHRTEAF
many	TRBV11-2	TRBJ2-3	ASSLESHSTDTQY
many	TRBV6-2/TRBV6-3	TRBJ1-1	ASRNTGQNTEAF
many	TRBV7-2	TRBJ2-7	ASSLKSLSTGSSYEQY
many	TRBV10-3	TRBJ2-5	AISLEGQETQY
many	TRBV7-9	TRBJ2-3	ASSFPDRVDTQY
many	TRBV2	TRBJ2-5	ASSPRDTLFQETQY
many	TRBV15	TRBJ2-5	ATSLGYQETQY
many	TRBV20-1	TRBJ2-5	SAREGRLAGFETQY
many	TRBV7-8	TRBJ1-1	ASSPNANMNTEAF
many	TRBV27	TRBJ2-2	ASTRDNSNTGELF
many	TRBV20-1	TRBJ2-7	SARGAGENEQY
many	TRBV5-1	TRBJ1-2	ASSLGYAPHGYT
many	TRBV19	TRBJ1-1	ASSILDGRGTEAF
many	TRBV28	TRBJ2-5	ASSPDRVQETQY
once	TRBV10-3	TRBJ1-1	AISGGRMNTEAF
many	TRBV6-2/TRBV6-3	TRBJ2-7	ASSFLLTSPVYEQY
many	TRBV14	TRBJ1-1	ASSHTSKTEAF
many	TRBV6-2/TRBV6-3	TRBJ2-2	ASSYSGVNTGELF
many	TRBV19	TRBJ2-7	ASSLAGGNYEQY
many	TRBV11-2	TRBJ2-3	ASSFQAQDTQY
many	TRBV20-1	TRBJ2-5	SASPLSGLSETQY
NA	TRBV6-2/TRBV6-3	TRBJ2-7	ASSSPGLAGLVSDEQY
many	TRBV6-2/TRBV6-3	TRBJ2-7	ASSYSILNVDRGFFEQY
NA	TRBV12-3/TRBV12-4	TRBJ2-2	ASRSDFPAGELF